A single sample is the source of the 30 T cell receptor beta chains below, sequenced in a study of cytomegalovirus exposure and HLA in healthy donors. The PCR made use of 60 Vbeta and 13 Jbeta primers. Data came from immunoSEQ multiplex PCR; TCRdb stores just in-frame clones and leaves some out. Among about 84,000 clones listed, 55% to 70% were seen once. Input material: PBMCs. The receptor source for this set is a woman aged 40 to 50 in good health and CMV-seropositive.

The rearrangement uses TRBV2 and TRBJ2-5, with 9 bases aligning to TRBD1. The V segment lost 7 bases and the J segment 5 bases; nucleotides outside the gene matches: 2. Germline V gene data show CDR1 as SNHLY and CDR2 as FYNNEI. CDR3 length: 12 residues. The CDR3 sequence: CASNDRGETQYF. The CDR3 DNA sequence: TGTGCCAGCAACGACAGGGGGGAGACCCAGTACTTC.

V and J are TRBV5-6 and TRBJ1-1; D is possibly TRBD1 (5 bases). V dropped 2 bases and J dropped 5 bases, with 16 bases sitting between them. CDR3 size: 15 residues. Per the germline V gene, CDR1 is SGHDT and CDR2 is YYEEEE. DNA of the CDR3: TGTGCCAGCAGCTTTTCCGGGGGAGAACAGACTGAAGCTTTCTTT. Protein product: CASSFSGGEQTEAFF.

The rearrangement uses TRBV27 and TRBJ1-5; D gene uncertain. CDR3 length: 16 amino acids. The V gene's germline CDR1 is MNHEY and CDR2 SMNVEV (reference sequence). V gave up 2 bases and J gave up 0 bases, with 11 bases separating them. The CDR3 loop is CASSLNPRNSNQPQHF. For the CDR3, the DNA is TGTGCCAGCAGTTTAAATCCCAGGAATAGCAATCAGCCCCAGCATTTT.

The chain combines TRBV6-5 with TRBJ1-2, with 8 bases lining up with TRBD1. The V gene end was trimmed by 0 bases and the J gene end by 8 bases; junction bases not matched to a gene: 5. Per germline, CDR1 MNHEY and CDR2 SVGAGI. This CDR3 region has 14 residues. The DNA for the CDR3 is TGTGCCAGCAGTTACTCCGCAGGGGGCGTGGGCTACACCTTC. The encoded protein is CASSYSAGGVGYTF.

This chain joins TRBV7-8 and TRBJ2-7, with TRBD2 matching 8 bases. The germline CDR1 and CDR2 sequences are SGHVS and FQNEAQ. The CDR3 is 15 residues long. J gave up 6 bases and V 1 base, and 8 bases lay outside the gene matches. The CDR3 region is CASSLVETSVGEQYF. The CDR3 DNA sequence: TGTGCCAGCAGCTTAGTCGAGACTAGCGTTGGCGAGCAGTACTTC.

In DNA form, the CDR3 reads TGCGCCAGCTGTACCGGTGACAGGGCCTACGAGCAGTACTTC. This translates into CASCTGDRAYEQYF. This sequence joins TRBV5-1 and TRBJ2-7; 7 bases fit TRBD1. The trim removed 7 bases at V and 2 bases at J, leaving 9 bases unmatched. The CDR3 contains 14 residues. CDR1 and CDR2 (germline): SGHRS, YFSETQ.

A few counts support this clone. The chain carries TRBV19 and TRBJ2-2; D remains ambiguous. The ends were cut back, 4 bases at V and 5 bases at J, with 5 bases in the middle. Per germline, CDR1 LNHDA and CDR2 SQIVND (reference sequence). The CDR3 consists of 12 residues. This chain's CDR3 is CASSTQTGELFF. CDR3 bases: TGTGCCAGTAGTACCCAGACCGGGGAGCTGTTTTTT.

The CDR3 is CASSSRGVREQYF. DNA of the CDR3: TGTGCCAGCAGCTCTCGCGGGGTGAGGGAGCAGTACTTC. This chain uses TRBV5-4 with TRBJ2-7; perhaps TRBD2 as D (6 bases). This CDR3 is 13 amino acids long. Germline V CDR1 and CDR2: SGHNT, YYREEE (reference sequence). V was shortened by 3 bases and J by 7 bases, with 14 bases between the two germline ends.

The chain employs TRBV7-9 and TRBJ2-7; the match to TRBD2 covers 13 bases. The CDR3 is made up of 18 amino acids. The germline gives CDR1 SEHNR, CDR2 FQNEAQ (reference sequence). The J segment lost 2 bases and the V segment lost 4 bases, leaving 11 bases of the junction unmatched. The CDR3 coding sequence is TGTGCCAGCAGCTATACCGGGACTAGCGGGATGAGGGCCTACGAGCAGTACTTC. Translation: CASSYTGTSGMRAYEQYF.

V and J are TRBV27 and TRBJ2-3; 13 positions agree with TRBD2. The germline gives CDR1 MNHEY, CDR2 SMNVEV (reference sequence). V gave up 3 bases and J gave up 5 bases; unmatched junction bases: 5. This CDR3 spans 16 amino acids. CDR3 sequence: CASSFSRLAGGDTQYF. The CDR3 bases are TGTGCCAGCAGTTTCTCAAGACTAGCGGGAGGAGATACGCAGTATTTT.

The V and J genes are TRBV6-5 and TRBJ2-1; 7 bases line up with TRBD1. Germline V gene data show CDR1 as MNHEY and CDR2 as SVGAGI. CDR3 size: 13 residues. J lost 3 bases, V lost 8 bases, and 4 bases had no gene match. This CDR3 is CASWDRFYNEQFF. The CDR3 nucleotides are TGTGCCAGCTGGGACAGATTCTACAATGAGCAGTTCTTC.

The gene calls are TRBV4-2 and TRBJ2-2, with 8 bases that match TRBD2. This CDR3 comprises 16 residues. Germline trimming cut 0 bases from V and 6 bases from J; bases unmatched to any gene: 6. Germline CDR1 is LGHNA and CDR2 is YNFKEQ. Written as DNA, the CDR3 is TGTGCCAGCAGCCAAGAGATCGGGAGGGCCGCCGGGGAGCTGTTTTTT. Residues: CASSQEIGRAAGELFF.

The J gene is TRBJ1-2, the V gene TRBV30; 7 nucleotides align to TRBD1. This CDR3 is 12 amino acids long. Germline V gene sequence: CDR1 GTSNPN, CDR2 SVGIG (reference sequence). The trim removed 2 bases at V and 7 bases at J, leaving 4 bases unmatched. Here the CDR3 reads CAWSTGTVGYTF. CDR3 nucleotide sequence: TGTGCCTGGAGTACCGGGACAGTTGGCTACACCTTC.

The chain links TRBV19 to TRBJ2-2; perhaps TRBD1 as D (6 bases). The germline V gene has CDR1 LNHDA and CDR2 SQIVND (reference sequence). This CDR3 is built from 14 residues. V dropped 3 bases and J dropped 1 base, with 6 bases sitting between them. The CDR3 bases are TGTGCCAGTAGTATCAGGGGGAACACCGGGGAGCTGTTTTTT. Translation gives CASSIRGNTGELFF.

V usage is TRBV11-2 and J usage is TRBJ1-1; possible D gene TRBD1, 5 bases. Trimming pared 0 bases from V and 0 bases from J, leaving 8 bases between. From germline, CDR1 is SGHAT and CDR2 FQNNGV. CDR3 length equals 15 residues. The CDR3 is CASSLDWGVNTEAFF. In DNA form, the CDR3 reads TGTGCCAGCAGCTTAGATTGGGGGGTGAACACTGAAGCTTTCTTT. Complete variable domain (other parts from reference TRBV11-2 and TRBJ1-1): EAGVAQSPRYKIIEKRQSVAFWCNPISGHATLYWYQQILGQGPKLLIQFQNNGVVDDSQLPKDRFSAERLKGVDSTLKIQPAKLEDSAVYLCASSLDWGVNTEAFFGQGTRLTVV.

V usage is TRBV28 and J usage is TRBJ2-2; TRBD2 is a possible D gene (7 bases). The germline gives CDR1 MDHEN, CDR2 SYDVKM. The CDR3 is 14 residues long. Between the trimmed V and J ends, which lost 7 bases and 6 bases, there was a span of 15 bases. CDR3 residues: CASKRGGMAGELFF. The CDR3 coding sequence is TGTGCCAGCAAAAGGGGGGGGATGGCCGGGGAGCTGTTTTTT. The variable domain in full, with the rest retrieved from reference TRBV28 and TRBJ2-2, is DVKVTQSSRYLVKRTGEKVFLECVQDMDHENMFWYRQDPGLGLRLIYFSYDVKMKEKGDIPEGYSVSREKKERFSLILESASTNQTSMYLCASKRGGMAGELFFGEGSRLTVL.

The CDR3 protein is CASSPLPNFDTEAFF. CDR3 bases: TGCGCCAGCAGCCCCCTACCTAATTTCGACACTGAAGCTTTCTTT. This chain joins TRBV5-1 and TRBJ1-1, with D uncertain. From germline, CDR1 is SGHRS and CDR2 YFSETQ. This CDR3 has 15 residues. V shed 4 bases and J shed 3 bases, with 16 bases lying between them.

There are a few counts of this clone. The J gene is TRBJ2-3, the V gene TRBV2; TRBD2 agrees at 7 bases. J was trimmed by 2 bases and V by 2 bases; bases with no gene match: 10. Per the germline V gene, CDR1 is SNHLY and CDR2 is FYNNEI. The CDR3 contains 17 residues. The CDR3 loop is CASSERGGYGPTDTQYF. CDR3 DNA: TGTGCCAGCAGTGAAAGGGGAGGGTATGGTCCCACAGATACGCAGTATTTT.

The gene calls are TRBV6-1 and TRBJ2-7; the match to TRBD1 covers 9 bases. Germline CDR1 MNHNS, CDR2 SASEGT. With V trimmed by 4 bases and J by 6 bases, 16 bases remained unmatched. The CDR3 extends over 17 amino acids. In DNA, the CDR3 is TGTGCCAGCAGTGTTCTTTCGGACGCGACAGGGGGGATCGAGCAGTACTTC. The encoded protein is CASSVLSDATGGIEQYF.

This chain links TRBV13 with TRBJ1-2, with 9 bases aligning to TRBD1. V was clipped by 5 bases and J by 7 bases; unmatched bases: 8. This CDR3 contains 14 residues. Germline V gives CDR1 PRHDT, CDR2 FYEKMQ (reference sequence). The CDR3 DNA follows: TGTGCCAGCAGCACCGAGGGACAGGGAGGTGGCTACACCTTC. Translating gives CASSTEGQGGGYTF.

The chain links TRBV28 to TRBJ2-5, with D possibly being TRBD2 (6 bases). Germline lookup yields CDR1 MDHEN and CDR2 SYDVKM. V gave up 5 bases and J gave up 7 bases, with 14 bases separating them. The CDR3 consists of 13 residues. The CDR3 sequence is CASSPQDGRTQYF. The CDR3 DNA reads as TGTGCCAGCAGTCCTCAAGACGGGAGGACCCAGTACTTC.

The chain is built from TRBV7-2 and TRBJ2-7; no firm D call. The CDR3 length is 14 residues. CDR1 is SGHTA and CDR2 is FQGNSA in the germline V gene. Between the trimmed V and J ends, which lost 1 base and 2 bases, there was a span of 9 bases. CDR3 nucleotides: TGTGCCAGCAGCTTAGATCCAGTCCCCTACGAGCAGTACTTC. Translated, it gives CASSLDPVPYEQYF.

Only a few counts were recorded for this clone. The J gene is TRBJ1-2, the V gene TRBV5-4; 9 bases are shared with TRBD1. CDR3 size: 13 residues. Germline CDR1 and CDR2: SGHNT and YYREEE (reference sequence). Trimming removed 4 bases from V and 5 bases from J; junction bases left unmatched: 3. In DNA, the CDR3 is TGTGCCAGCAGCCTGGACAGGGGATATGGCTACACCTTC. Translating gives CASSLDRGYGYTF.

The chain links TRBV5-1 to TRBJ2-5; perhaps TRBD2 as D (6 bases). This CDR3 is 15 amino acids long. Trimming took off 4 bases at V and 2 bases at J, with 15 bases between the two ends. Per the germline V gene, CDR1 is SGHRS and CDR2 is YFSETQ. This CDR3 is CASSRLTREQETQYF. CDR3 nucleotide sequence: TGCGCCAGCAGCCGATTGACTAGAGAACAAGAGACCCAGTACTTC. Using reference TRBV5-1 and TRBJ2-5 for the parts outside the CDR3, the full variable domain is KAGVTQTPRYLIKTRGQQVTLSCSPISGHRSVSWYQQTPGQGLQFLFEYFSETQRNKGNFPGRFSGRQFSNSRSEMNVSTLELGDSALYLCASSRLTREQETQYFGPGTRLLVL.

This chain links TRBV12-5 with TRBJ2-1; tentatively, D is TRBD2 (6 bases). The CDR3 is made up of 12 amino acids. Trimming shortened V by 2 bases and J by 10 bases, and 9 bases separated the two germline ends. CDR1 is LGHNT and CDR2 is FRNRAP in the germline V gene. The CDR3 DNA reads as TGTGCTAGTGGTTTGCGGGACTCCGAGCAGTTCTTC. As protein: CASGLRDSEQFF.

This clone was observed a few times. The chain combines TRBV9 with TRBJ2-7; 10 bases match TRBD1. This CDR3 has 15 residues. With V trimmed by 2 bases and J by 5 bases, 7 bases remained unmatched. Germline V gene lookup returns CDR1 SGDLS and CDR2 YYNGEE. The CDR3 coding sequence is TGTGCCAGCAGCGTTCAGGGGGACAGGGGCCACGAGCAGTACTTC. This encodes CASSVQGDRGHEQYF.

The CDR3 region is CSVVAGAYNEQFF. CDR3 DNA sequence: TGCAGCGTTGTGGCAGGGGCCTACAATGAGCAGTTCTTC. The gene calls are TRBV29-1 and TRBJ2-7; D is perhaps TRBD1 (6 bases). The DNA matches TRBJ2-1 better at its end, which makes the J call doubtful. The CDR3 contains 13 residues. The germline V gene encodes CDR1 SQVTM and CDR2 ANQGSEA.

This clone was detected a few times. The CDR3 is CASSLSPHRSSGNTIYF. CDR3 in DNA: TGTGCCAGCAGCTTATCCCCGCATCGGAGCTCTGGAAACACCATATATTTT. The V and J genes are TRBV13 and TRBJ1-3, with no clear D. V was trimmed by 2 bases and J by 0 bases, leaving 14 bases between them. There are 17 residues in the CDR3. CDR1 is PRHDT and CDR2 is FYEKMQ in the germline V gene (reference sequence).

This sequence joins TRBV28 and TRBJ2-7, with a possible D match to TRBD1 (6 bases). CDR3 size: 14 residues. Deletions cut 6 bases from V and 6 bases from J, with 18 bases between. Per germline, CDR1 MDHEN and CDR2 SYDVKM. The CDR3 DNA follows: TGTGCCAGCAGCCGAGCGGCAGGCAGGGGCGAGCAGTACTTC. Translated: CASSRAAGRGEQYF. Drawing the rest from reference TRBV28 and TRBJ2-7, the complete variable domain is DVKVTQSSRYLVKRTGEKVFLECVQDMDHENMFWYRQDPGLGLRLIYFSYDVKMKEKGDIPEGYSVSREKKERFSLILESASTNQTSMYLCASSRAAGRGEQYFGPGTRLTVT.

The rearrangement uses TRBV7-2 and TRBJ2-2, with 9 nucleotides matching TRBD1. The V segment lost 4 bases and the J segment 3 bases; nucleotides outside the gene matches: 3. The CDR3 is made up of 15 amino acids. CDR1 and CDR2 from the germline V gene are SGHTA and FQGNSA. This CDR3 is CASSSGQGYTGELFF. CDR3 nucleotide sequence: TGTGCCAGCAGCTCGGGACAGGGCTACACCGGGGAGCTGTTTTTT.